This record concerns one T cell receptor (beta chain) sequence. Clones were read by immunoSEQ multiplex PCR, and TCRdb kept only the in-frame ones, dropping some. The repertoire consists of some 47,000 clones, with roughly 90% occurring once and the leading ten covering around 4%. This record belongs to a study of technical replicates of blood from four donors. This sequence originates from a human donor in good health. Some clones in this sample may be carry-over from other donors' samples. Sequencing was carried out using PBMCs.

As DNA, the CDR3 is TGCAGCGTTGAACTGTCCGGCGGTAACTATGGCTACACCTTC. It yields the protein CSVELSGGNYGYTF. The chain carries TRBV29-1 and TRBJ1-2; no clear D gene. The germline V gene has CDR1 SQVTM and CDR2 ANQGSEA. The CDR3 totals 14 residues. Trimming pared 2 bases from V and 1 base from J, leaving 11 bases between. The whole variable domain, filled in from reference TRBV29-1 and TRBJ1-2, reads SAVISQKPSRDICQRGTSLTIQCQVDSQVTMMFWYRQQPGQSLTLIATANQGSEATYESGFVIDKFPISRPNLTFSTLTVSNMSPEDSSIYLCSVELSGGNYGYTFGSGTRLTVV.